The T cell receptor (beta chain) described here comes from a study of cytomegalovirus exposure and HLA in healthy donors. This clone has more than one count but fewer than ten. Its specificity is not known. The PCR used 60 Vbeta and 13 Jbeta primers. Measured with immunoSEQ multiplex PCR; TCRdb has only the in-frame clones, and not every one. Counted here are 35,000 to 40,000 clones, 53% occurring once; the ten biggest clones make up 6.2%. General observations from the study: The likely origin of a cluster of highly shared sequence variants was a sequencing artifact.

The receptor's source is a middle-aged woman in good health and CMV-seropositive. Specimen: PBMCs.

The CDR3 sequence is CASSFRVNNEQFF. The CDR3, as DNA: TGTGCCAGCAGTTTCAGGGTGAACAATGAGCAGTTCTTC. The chain joins TRBV6-9 to TRBJ2-1; weak D call: TRBD1 (5 bases). Germline lookup yields CDR1 MNHGY and CDR2 SVAAGI. The V and J ends lost 4 bases and 5 bases respectively, with 9 bases between them. The CDR3 loop spans 13 amino acids.